The 8 T cell receptor beta chains below were found in one sample sequenced in a study of blood T cell repertoires in COVID-19 (dated by TCRdb to 2018 to 2021). Library creation used the immunoSEQ multiplex PCR assay. The immuneACCESS repertoire file appears here via TCRdb, limited to in-frame rearrangements. These files lack a portion of the clones; in checked studies, under half of the deficit traces to unresolved V genes, and the cause of the others is not known. This sample has approximately 150,000 clones in its table, and around 90% of those were observed once. Clones ranked in the top ten supply around 1.6% of the sample. Sequenced material: peripheral blood. The receptor set was obtained from a woman aged 50 to 60 with acute or convalescent COVID-19.

This sequence joins TRBV3-1 (or the pseudogene TRBV3-2) and TRBJ2-5; D is unclear. V lost 7 bases and J 9 bases, leaving 15 bases between the germline ends. Germline values: CDR1 LGHDT, CDR2 YNNKEL (reference sequence). This CDR3 contains 12 residues. CDR3 sequence reads: CASNSNSMAQYF. In DNA form, the CDR3 reads TGTGCCAGCAACTCCAATTCGATGGCCCAGTACTTC.

The chain combines TRBV18 with TRBJ1-2; perhaps TRBD1 as D (5 bases). The CDR3 is 13 amino acids. Germline-derived CDR1 and CDR2 are KGHSH and LQKENI. Trimming left V 5 bases short and J 3 bases short, with 10 bases between. The CDR3 spells CASSETAYYGYTF. In DNA form, the CDR3 reads TGTGCCAGCTCAGAGACAGCCTACTATGGCTACACCTTC.

The chain carries TRBV7-2 and TRBJ2-7; 7 positions match TRBD1. V trimming: 7 bases; J trimming: 1 base; junction bases outside the gene matches: 10. The CDR3 runs 15 residues. Per germline, CDR1 SGHTA and CDR2 FQGNSA. The CDR3, as DNA: TGTGCCAGCAATAGCCACTCACAGGGGTCCTACGAGCAGTACTTC. Its translation: CASNSHSQGSYEQYF.

The chain couples TRBV9 to TRBJ2-2, with D possibly matching TRBD2 (6 bases). Trimming took 6 bases from V and 1 from J, leaving 13 bases between them. CDR3 length equals 15 residues. CDR1 SGDLS and CDR2 YYNGEE come from the germline V gene. CDR3: CASNPREKNTGELFF. CDR3 in DNA: TGTGCCAGCAACCCGCGGGAAAAGAACACCGGGGAGCTGTTTTTT.

This chain links TRBV5-6 with TRBJ1-3; D not certain. This CDR3 contains 16 residues. V was cut by 1 base and J by 0 bases, with 11 bases left in between. CDR1 is SGHDT, CDR2 YYEEEE, per germline. CDR3 sequence: CASSLNDNRSGNTIYF. The CDR3 DNA reads as TGTGCCAGCAGCTTGAATGACAATCGCTCTGGAAACACCATATATTTT.

The gene calls are TRBV5-1 and TRBJ1-2; the D gene is possibly TRBD1 (5 bases). The CDR3 loop spans 15 amino acids. CDR1 SGHRS and CDR2 YFSETQ come from the germline V gene. V dropped 3 bases and J dropped 6 bases, with 18 bases sitting between them. This CDR3 reads CASSSDNSPGNGYTF. The CDR3 region has the DNA TGCGCCAGCAGCTCGGACAACAGCCCAGGGAATGGCTACACCTTC.

The chain links TRBV7-2 to TRBJ1-2; TRBD1 is a possible D gene (5 bases). V lost 2 bases and J 4 bases, leaving 11 bases between the germline ends. Germline loops: CDR1 SGHTA, CDR2 FQGNSA. The CDR3 has 14 residues. CDR3 in amino acids: CASSLIQGSYGYTF. CDR3 nucleotides: TGTGCCAGCAGCTTAATCCAGGGCAGCTATGGCTACACCTTC.

V usage is TRBV18 and J usage is TRBJ2-1; 12 nucleotides line up with TRBD2. Germline V gene data show CDR1 as KGHSH and CDR2 as LQKENI. Trimming at V came to 3 bases and at J to 7 bases, leaving 4 bases not matched to a gene. The CDR3 has 15 residues. DNA of the CDR3: TGTGCCAGCTCACCGACTAGCGGGAGCTCAAATGAGCAGTTCTTC. Translating gives CASSPTSGSSNEQFF.